This T cell receptor (beta chain) was sequenced during a study of T cells in Graves' hyperthyroidism and ophthalmopathy. Study conclusions and caveats: A model using 13 V-J features told ophthalmopathy apart from stable hyperthyroidism.

In its sample, this clonotype was seen many times. Its antigen is still unknown. Amplified TCR beta CDR3 regions came from RNA transcripts. Carried out on the TCR CDR3, a first-round RT-PCR used the HTBI primer set. TCRdb ran MiXCR on the multiplex PCR reads and lists one entry per CDR3 protein. The table lists about 610,000 distinct CDR3 sequences, roughly a sixth of them singletons, with roughly 3% in the top ten. The material sequenced was blood. The TCR sequence derives from a woman aged 40 to 55 with Graves' ophthalmopathy.

The CDR3, as DNA: TGTGCCAGCAGCTTAATTGCCGGGACGGAGTATGGCTACACCTTC. Amino acids: CASSLIAGTEYGYTF. The chain joins TRBV11-2 to TRBJ1-2, with a tentative D call TRBD1 (5 bases). The CDR3 is 15 amino acids. V lost 2 bases to trimming and J lost 5 bases, with 15 bases between them. Germline CDR1 and CDR2: SGHAT and FQNNGV.